This passage covers 19 T cell receptor beta chains from one sample sequenced in a study of OX40 agonist ivuxolimab in advanced cancers. Assay used: immunoSEQ multiplex PCR; TCRdb lists only in-frame clones, some missing. In the table there are 70,000 to 90,000 clones, less than 85% of which are singletons. Material: CD4+ or CD8+ T cells sorted from blood, obtained in a trial of the OX40 agonist ivuxolimab. These receptors were obtained from an adult with an advanced solid tumor such as melanoma, head and neck, liver or kidney cancer.

This chain connects TRBV5-1 to TRBJ1-3; 9 bases are shared with TRBD1. Unmatched junction bases numbered 8, after V lost 5 bases and J lost 5 bases. Germline V CDR1 and CDR2: SGHRS, YFSETQ. This CDR3 is built from 15 residues. The CDR3 DNA reads as TGCGCCAGCAGACCAACAGGGGGCTCGCGAAACACCATATATTTT. It encodes CASRPTGGSRNTIYF.

This chain links TRBV5-4 with TRBJ2-2; 7 bases align to TRBD2. Germline assignment: CDR1 SGHNT and CDR2 YYREEE (reference sequence). The CDR3 sequence is 15 residues long. The V gene end was trimmed by 4 bases and the J gene end by 6 bases; junction bases not matched to a gene: 9. CDR3 sequence: CASSVQTSRAGELFF. The CDR3, as DNA: TGTGCCAGCAGCGTACAGACTAGCCGCGCCGGGGAGCTGTTTTTT.

The V gene is TRBV4-2, the J gene TRBJ1-2, with D possibly TRBD1 on 5 matching bases. Trimming took off 5 bases at V and 7 bases at J, with 11 bases between the two ends. This CDR3 is built from 12 residues. The germline CDR1 and CDR2 sequences are LGHNA and YNFKEQ. The CDR3: CASSSFGGGYTF. The CDR3 coding sequence is TGTGCCAGCAGCTCGTTCGGGGGTGGCTACACCTTC.

V is TRBV4-2 and J is TRBJ2-7; D remains unclear. V was shortened by 5 bases and J by 1 base, with 6 bases between the two germline ends. The germline CDR1 and CDR2 sequences are LGHNA and YNFKEQ. CDR3 length equals 12 residues. DNA of the CDR3: TGTGCCAGCAGCTTGGCTTCCTACGAGCAGTACTTC. Protein product: CASSLASYEQYF.

The chain links TRBV7-8 to TRBJ2-1; D is uncertain. This CDR3 region has 12 residues. Germline CDR1 reads SGHVS; CDR2 reads FQNEAQ. V dropped 5 bases and J dropped 6 bases, with 8 bases sitting between them. CDR3 region: CASSPNLNEQFF. The CDR3 region has the DNA TGTGCCAGCAGCCCGAATCTCAATGAGCAGTTCTTC.

V usage is TRBV5-4 and J usage is TRBJ2-7; a weak D match, TRBD2 (6 bases). Germline values: CDR1 SGHNT, CDR2 YYREEE (reference sequence). The V and J ends lost 10 bases and 3 bases respectively, with 17 bases between them. This CDR3 region has 13 residues. The CDR3 region has the DNA TGTGCCTACGGAGGGCTAGCAGTCTACGAGCAGTACTTC. The encoded protein is CAYGGLAVYEQYF.

In its sample, this clone was seen once. This chain uses TRBV6-1 with TRBJ2-7; D might be TRBD1 or TRBD2, each matching 5 bases. The CDR3 runs 12 residues. The V gene's germline CDR1 is MNHNS and CDR2 SASEGT. V shed 0 bases and J shed 6 bases, with 6 bases lying between them. The CDR3 sequence is CASSEAGGEQYF. As DNA, the CDR3 is TGTGCCAGCAGTGAAGCTGGGGGCGAGCAGTACTTC.

V and J are TRBV5-8 and TRBJ1-2, with unresolved D. CDR1 SGHTS and CDR2 YDEGEE come from the germline V gene. V was pared by 8 bases and J by 5 bases, with 10 bases between. This CDR3 is 11 amino acids long. The CDR3 coding sequence is TGTGCCAGGGACTCGGGTTATGGCTACACCTTC. This encodes CARDSGYGYTF.

The V and J genes are TRBV2 and TRBJ2-1; D ambiguous. CDR1 is SNHLY, CDR2 FYNNEI, per germline. The V end was cut by 7 bases, the J end by 0 bases, with 1 base between. CDR3 length: 11 amino acids. CDR3 nucleotide sequence: TGTGCCAGCACCTCCTACAATGAGCAGTTCTTC. Protein: CASTSYNEQFF.

This clone has a single count. The chain joins TRBV5-4 to TRBJ2-5, with 9 bases that match TRBD1. The CDR3 contains 15 residues. Germline V lookup: CDR1 SGHNT, CDR2 YYREEE (reference sequence). The J segment lost 4 bases and the V segment lost 4 bases, leaving 8 bases of the junction unmatched. The CDR3 coding sequence is TGTGCCAGCAGCGTCCGGGACAGGGTTTCAGAGACCCAGTACTTC. It specifies CASSVRDRVSETQYF.

The chain joins TRBV6-1 to TRBJ2-2, with D perhaps matching TRBD1 (5 bases). Germline lookup yields CDR1 MNHNS and CDR2 SASEGT. Deletions cut 11 bases from V and 4 bases from J, with 20 bases between. CDR3 length: 15 amino acids. CDR3 DNA sequence: TGTGCCGTAAGCGAACAACGGACAATCACCGGGGAGCTGTTTTTT. Protein product: CAVSEQRTITGELFF.

This rearrangement joins TRBV4-1 to TRBJ2-1; 7 bases agree with TRBD2. The CDR3 covers 15 residues. Germline CDR1 and CDR2: MGHRA and YSYEKL. J gave up 7 bases and V 0 bases, and 6 bases lay outside the gene matches. Written as DNA, the CDR3 is TGCGCCAGCAGCCAAGAACAAGCGGGAAATAATGAGCAGTTCTTC. Amino acid sequence: CASSQEQAGNNEQFF.

The CDR3 bases are TGTGCCAGCTCACCCGACAGGGGTGAAAAACTGTTTTTT. Protein product: CASSPDRGEKLFF. The genes are TRBV18 and TRBJ1-4; 8 bases line up with TRBD1. V gave up 3 bases and J gave up 7 bases; unmatched junction bases: 1. CDR1 is KGHSH, CDR2 LQKENI, per germline. CDR3 length: 13 amino acids.

The V gene is TRBV6-1, the J gene TRBJ2-7; possibly TRBD2 for D (6 bases). This CDR3 is 14 amino acids long. Germline lookup yields CDR1 MNHNS and CDR2 SASEGT. The germline V and J ends were trimmed by 7 bases and 2 bases, with 15 bases remaining between them. In nucleotides, the CDR3 is TGTGCCAGCACCGGGACTTACCGAGCCTACGAGCAGTACTTC. This translates into CASTGTYRAYEQYF.

The V call is TRBV5-4, the J call TRBJ2-4, with 7 bases matching TRBD1. J was trimmed by 1 base and V by 2 bases; bases with no gene match: 0. CDR1 and CDR2 from the germline V gene are SGHNT and YYREEE (reference sequence). The CDR3 sequence is 14 residues long. The CDR3 is CASSLQGAKNIQYF. CDR3 in DNA: TGTGCCAGCAGCTTACAGGGGGCCAAAAACATTCAGTACTTC.

The chain carries TRBV29-1 and TRBJ1-2; the D is unclear. Between the trimmed V and J ends, which lost 3 bases and 4 bases, there was a span of 9 bases. This CDR3 is 12 amino acids long. CDR1 SQVTM and CDR2 ANQGSEA come from the germline V gene. Written as DNA, the CDR3 is TGCAGCGTTGAGGCGTTGAGCTATGGCTACACCTTC. Translated, it gives CSVEALSYGYTF.

A single count supports this clone. The chain is built from TRBV11-3 and TRBJ2-3; 10 bases agree with TRBD1. Germline CDR1 SGHNT, CDR2 YENEEA. The CDR3 is 15 amino acids. V was clipped by 5 bases and J by 3 bases; unmatched bases: 5. The CDR3 loop reads CASSPGQGRTDTQYF. The CDR3 DNA is TGTGCCAGCAGCCCGGGACAGGGGAGGACAGATACGCAGTATTTT.

The genes are TRBV5-1 and TRBJ2-2; 10 bases agree with TRBD2. The CDR3 is made up of 16 amino acids. CDR1 SGHRS and CDR2 YFSETQ come from the germline V gene. The trim removed 0 bases at V and 7 bases at J, leaving 6 bases unmatched. CDR3 DNA sequence: TGCGCCAGCAGCTTGGCGGGTCTAGCGGGAGACGGGGAGCTGTTTTTT. Translated, it gives CASSLAGLAGDGELFF.

The gene calls are TRBV7-2 and TRBJ2-2, with TRBD2 identical over 14 bases. The V segment lost 6 bases and the J segment 3 bases; nucleotides outside the gene matches: 6. CDR1 and CDR2 from the germline V gene are SGHTA and FQGNSA. CDR3 size: 17 residues. The DNA of the CDR3 is TGTGCCAGCAGACCGGGACTAGCGGGAGACTACACCGGGGAGCTGTTTTTT. This codes for CASRPGLAGDYTGELFF.